Only a few counts were recorded for the clone carrying this TCR beta chain. The sample is drawn from a study of beta chain features in type 1 diabetes. CDR3 length: 15 residues. The trim removed 5 bases at V and 5 bases at J, leaving 5 bases unmatched. Germline lookup yields CDR1 SGHTA and CDR2 FQGNSA. The sequenced template was cDNA made from the entire isolated RNA. Profiling relied on immunoSEQ multiplex PCR, and the TCRdb table lists in-frame clones only, not all of them. This sample has almost 350,000 clones; approximately 8% occur once, and the top ten carry less than 0.5%. The sequence was collected from a young woman in good health. The specimen was central memory CD4+ T cells from blood. This chain uses TRBV7-2 with TRBJ2-2; 10 bases are a match to TRBD2. The CDR3 here is CASSLMTSGTGELFF. CDR3 nucleotides: TGTGCCAGCAGCCTGATGACTAGCGGGACCGGGGAGCTGTTTTTT.